This T cell receptor (beta chain) was obtained from a study of blood T cell repertoires in COVID-19. This clone was counted a single time. This CDR3 comprises 15 residues. V was pared by 0 bases and J by 6 bases, with 6 bases of the junction left unmatched. CDR1 and CDR2 (germline): SGHRS, YFSETQ. Generated by immunoSEQ multiplex PCR, the TCRdb table keeps only in-frame clones and is missing some. The sample contains roughly 150,000 clones, 80% to 90% of which appear only once. The rearrangement uses TRBV5-1 and TRBJ2-3; 8 nucleotides align to TRBD1. The sequence was collected from a middle-aged woman with acute or convalescent COVID-19. The sample consisted of peripheral blood. CDR3: CASSLGTGIGDTQYF. The CDR3 region has the DNA TGCGCCAGCAGCTTGGGGACAGGGATAGGGGATACGCAGTATTTT. The full variable domain, with the rest looked up from reference TRBV5-1 and TRBJ2-3, is KAGVTQTPRYLIKTRGQQVTLSCSPISGHRSVSWYQQTPGQGLQFLFEYFSETQRNKGNFPGRFSGRQFSNSRSEMNVSTLELGDSALYLCASSLGTGIGDTQYFGPGTRLTVL.